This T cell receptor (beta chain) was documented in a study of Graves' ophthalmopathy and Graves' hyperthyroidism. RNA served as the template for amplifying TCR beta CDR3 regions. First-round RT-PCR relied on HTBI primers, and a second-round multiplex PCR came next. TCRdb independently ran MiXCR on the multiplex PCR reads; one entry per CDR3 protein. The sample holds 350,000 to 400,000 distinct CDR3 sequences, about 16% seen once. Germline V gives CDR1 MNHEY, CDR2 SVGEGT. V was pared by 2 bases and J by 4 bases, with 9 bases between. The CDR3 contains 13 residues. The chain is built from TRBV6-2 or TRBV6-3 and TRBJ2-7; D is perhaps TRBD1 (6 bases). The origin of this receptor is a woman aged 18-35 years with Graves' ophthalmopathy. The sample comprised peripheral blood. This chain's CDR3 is CASSYNRVYEQYF. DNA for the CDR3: TGTGCCAGCAGTTACAACAGGGTTTACGAGCAGTACTTC.